Detailed here is one T cell receptor (beta chain). Its antigen is unidentified. Stated time point: newly diagnosed GD, antithyroid drugs for less than 3 months. RNA extracted from PBMCs served as the sequencing template. Construction of the TCR beta libraries employed iRepertoire HTBI primers in conjunction with Arm-PCR of CDR3 regions. TCRdb re-analysed the multiplex PCR reads in MiXCR, keeping a single row per CDR3 protein. The data show 450,000 to 600,000 distinct CDR3 sequences, around 15% seen once. The sample belongs to a study of regulatory T cells in long-lasting Graves disease. Whole-study results and caveats: A limited number of samples was an acknowledged limitation.

CDR3 length: 15 residues. Per germline, CDR1 SGHDT and CDR2 YYEEEE. V dropped 0 bases and J dropped 3; count of bases not matched to a gene: 3. The data were also submitted as part of a second study, on T cells in Graves' hyperthyroidism and ophthalmopathy.

The origin of this receptor is a man in his forties with Graves disease. The genes are TRBV5-6 and TRBJ1-1, with 9 bases identical to TRBD1. Sequencing was performed on peripheral blood mononuclear cells (PBMCs), taken at new diagnosis, from a patient treated with antithyroid drugs. This CDR3 reads CASSLENRGHTEAFF. CDR3 sequence (DNA): TGTGCCAGCAGCTTGGAAAACAGGGGGCACACTGAAGCTTTCTTT.